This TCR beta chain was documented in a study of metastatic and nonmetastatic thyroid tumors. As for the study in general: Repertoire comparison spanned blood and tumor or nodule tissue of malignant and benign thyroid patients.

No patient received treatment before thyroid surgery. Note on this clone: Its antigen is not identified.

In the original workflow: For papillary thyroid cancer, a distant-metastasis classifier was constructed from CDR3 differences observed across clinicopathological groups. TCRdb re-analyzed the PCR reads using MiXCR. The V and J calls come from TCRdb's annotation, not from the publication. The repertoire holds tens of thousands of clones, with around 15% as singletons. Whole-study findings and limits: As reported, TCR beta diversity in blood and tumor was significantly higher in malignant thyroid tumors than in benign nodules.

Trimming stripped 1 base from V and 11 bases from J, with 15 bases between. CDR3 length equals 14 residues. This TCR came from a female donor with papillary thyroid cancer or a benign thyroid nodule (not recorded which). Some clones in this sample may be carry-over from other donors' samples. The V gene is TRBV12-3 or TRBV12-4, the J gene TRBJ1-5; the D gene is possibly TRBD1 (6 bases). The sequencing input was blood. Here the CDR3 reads CASSLGGANMAQHF. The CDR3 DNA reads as TGTGCCAGCAGTTTAGGGGGGGCCAACATGGCCCAGCATTTT.